Shown below are 32 T cell receptor beta chains from a single sample sequenced in a study of T-cell reconstitution after alpha-beta-depleted transplantation in children. Unique molecular identifiers were incorporated when the TCRbeta library was constructed. TCRdb re-derived calls from the PCR reads in MiXCR, one entry per CDR3 protein. This sample has around 300,000 distinct CDR3 sequences, with around 10% found just once. The sample consisted of PBMCs, taken before TCRalphabeta/CD19-depleted stem cell transplant. These receptors were collected from a boy less than two years old with acute myeloid leukemia, due to receive a stem cell transplant.

This clonotype was counted ten times or more. This chain links TRBV5-1 with TRBJ1-2; no definite D call. The CDR3 loop spans 13 amino acids. Trimming left V 4 bases short and J 4 bases short, with 11 bases between. Germline CDR1 and CDR2: SGHRS and YFSETQ. CDR3 protein: CASSPDGSYGYTF. For the CDR3, the DNA is TGCGCCAGCAGCCCGGACGGGAGCTATGGCTACACCTTC.

CDR3 residues: CASSLTDVQGETQYF. CDR3 DNA: TGTGCCAGCAGTTTGACAGACGTCCAGGGAGAGACCCAGTACTTC. V gene TRBV28 combines with J gene TRBJ2-5, with D possibly TRBD1 on 5 matching bases. Deletions cut 3 bases from V and 4 bases from J, with 15 bases between. CDR1 and CDR2 from the germline V gene are MDHEN and SYDVKM. This CDR3 has 15 residues.

The rearrangement links TRBV15 to TRBJ2-7; unclear D gene. In germline, CDR1 is LNHNV, CDR2 YYDKDF (reference sequence). The CDR3 has 14 residues. Trimming cost V 0 bases and J 4 bases, with 10 bases left between them. In DNA, the CDR3 is TGTGCCACCAGCAGAGATGGCGGAGAGTACGAGCAGTACTTC. Translation gives CATSRDGGEYEQYF.

The sample holds many counts of this clonotype. V usage is TRBV7-8 and J usage is TRBJ1-5, with D perhaps matching TRBD1 (5 bases). Germline loops: CDR1 SGHVS, CDR2 FQNEAQ. The germline V and J ends were trimmed by 5 bases and 7 bases, with 18 bases remaining between them. This CDR3 is built from 15 residues. CDR3 nucleotide sequence: TGTGCCAGCAGCCCCACTGGGGACGGCGGGCAGCCCCAGCATTTT. This translates into CASSPTGDGGQPQHF.

This rearrangement joins TRBV28 to TRBJ1-5, with D unclear. Trimming cost V 2 bases and J 7 bases, with 12 bases left between them. In germline, CDR1 is MDHEN, CDR2 SYDVKM. The CDR3 runs 14 residues. The CDR3 DNA reads TGTGCCAGCAGTTTACCCCCGAAGGGCCAGCCCCAGCATTTT. Its protein product is CASSLPPKGQPQHF. The variable domain in full, completed from reference TRBV28 and TRBJ1-5, reads DVKVTQSSRYLVKRTGEKVFLECVQDMDHENMFWYRQDPGLGLRLIYFSYDVKMKEKGDIPEGYSVSREKKERFSLILESASTNQTSMYLCASSLPPKGQPQHFGDGTRLSIL.

This clonotype has a count of ten or more. This chain connects TRBV10-3 to TRBJ2-6; TRBD2 might be the D (5 bases). The CDR3 runs 17 residues. Trimming removed 0 bases at V and 4 bases at J, with 13 bases between. Germline V gene data show CDR1 as ENHRY and CDR2 as SYGVKD. The CDR3 loop is CAISESEVFAGANVLTF. The CDR3 DNA sequence: TGTGCCATCAGTGAGTCGGAGGTATTTGCCGGGGCCAACGTCCTGACTTTC.

In this sample, this clonotype turned up many times. This sequence joins TRBV29-1 and TRBJ2-1, with 9 bases aligning to TRBD2. The CDR3 totals 15 residues. The V and J ends lost 0 bases and 5 bases, in that order; junction bases with no gene match: 5. Per the germline V gene, CDR1 is SQVTM and CDR2 is ANQGSEA. The chain's CDR3 is CSVEDQAGGNNEQFF. CDR3 sequence (DNA): TGCAGCGTTGAAGATCAAGCGGGAGGTAACAATGAGCAGTTCTTC.

This clonotype appeared many times. V usage is TRBV20-1 and J usage is TRBJ2-1; no clear D gene. CDR3 length: 11 amino acids. V was pared by 5 bases and J by 12 bases, with 14 bases between. Germline CDR1 is DFQATT and CDR2 is SNEGSKA (reference sequence). CDR3 amino acids: CSAQKTFWQFF. The CDR3 DNA sequence: TGCAGTGCTCAGAAGACGTTTTGGCAGTTCTTC.

This clonotype was seen ten or more times. The V gene is TRBV21-1, the J gene TRBJ2-5. TRBV21-1 corresponds to a pseudogene. The CDR3 has 16 amino acids. The CDR3 is CASSYRAEVLSETQYF. CDR3 bases: TGTGCCAGCAGTTATCGGGCAGAAGTTCTCTCGGAGACCCAGTACTTC.

This clonotype was found many times. The chain combines TRBV20-1 with TRBJ1-2; D call uncertain. CDR3 size: 13 residues. V was pared by 3 bases and J by 0 bases, with 8 bases between. Germline V gives CDR1 DFQATT, CDR2 SNEGSKA (reference sequence). CDR3 in amino acids: CSASRQANYGYTF. In DNA form, the CDR3 reads TGCAGTGCTAGTCGGCAGGCTAACTATGGCTACACCTTC.

This clonotype was detected ten times or more. The rearrangement uses TRBV27 and TRBJ2-7; D is tentatively TRBD1 or TRBD2 (6 bases each). This CDR3 contains 13 residues. CDR1 and CDR2 from the germline V gene are MNHEY and SMNVEV (reference sequence). V was shortened by 3 bases and J by 3 bases, with 9 bases between the two germline ends. DNA for the CDR3: TGTGCCAGCAGTTTCGAGGGGGGCTACGAGCAGTACTTC. This sequence encodes CASSFEGGYEQYF.

There are many counts of this clonotype. The chain recombines TRBV11-2 with TRBJ1-5; 8 bases are shared with TRBD1. Trimming took 3 bases from V and 6 from J; bases not matched to a gene: 4. CDR1 and CDR2 from the germline V gene are SGHAT and FQNNGV. This CDR3 comprises 14 residues. CDR3 sequence reads: CASSFQGASQPQHF. CDR3 nucleotide sequence: TGTGCCAGCAGCTTCCAGGGGGCAAGTCAGCCCCAGCATTTT.

This clonotype was counted ten times or more. The CDR3 DNA is TGTGCCAGCAGCTCCGGGACAGGGTTGGGGGAGCTGTTTTTT. Its protein product is CASSSGTGLGELFF. This chain uses TRBV4-2 with TRBJ2-2; 9 bases agree with TRBD1. Germline lookup yields CDR1 LGHNA and CDR2 YNFKEQ. The CDR3 consists of 14 residues. Losses at the gene ends were 5 bases for V and 8 bases for J; bases not matched to a gene: 6.

At least ten counts were recorded for this clonotype. J is TRBJ2-7 and V is TRBV20-1; tentatively, D is TRBD2 (6 bases). Between the trimmed V and J ends, which lost 2 bases and 4 bases, there was a span of 9 bases. The germline V gene encodes CDR1 DFQATT and CDR2 SNEGSKA (reference sequence). The CDR3 is made up of 12 amino acids. CDR3 sequence: CSARRESYEQYF. DNA for the CDR3: TGCAGTGCTAGACGGGAGAGTTACGAGCAGTACTTC.

V gene TRBV25-1 combines with J gene TRBJ1-6, with no clear D. The germline V gene has CDR1 MGHDK and CDR2 SYGVNS. Trimming pared 6 bases from V and 7 bases from J, leaving 10 bases between. CDR3 size: 13 residues. The CDR3 is CASSRVLNSPLHF. CDR3 sequence (DNA): TGTGCCAGCAGCCGGGTCCTCAATTCACCCCTCCACTTT.

This clonotype was recorded at least ten times. The gene calls are TRBV12-3 or TRBV12-4 and TRBJ2-5, with 8 bases that match TRBD2. The V segment lost 6 bases and the J segment 5 bases; nucleotides outside the gene matches: 8. The CDR3 has 14 residues. Here the CDR3 reads CASSPAGVRETQYF. CDR3 DNA sequence: TGTGCCAGCAGCCCAGCGGGGGTAAGGGAGACCCAGTACTTC.

This clonotype came up many times. The V call is TRBV3-1, the J call TRBJ2-1; a possible D gene is TRBD1 (5 bases). The V gene lost 0 bases and the J gene lost 10 bases, with 16 bases spanning the gap. The CDR3 is 15 residues long. The germline V gene encodes CDR1 LGHDT and CDR2 YNNKEL (reference sequence). Written as DNA, the CDR3 is TGTGCCAGCAGCCAAGAGGTTGCAGGGTTTGGCGAGCAGTTCTTC. As protein: CASSQEVAGFGEQFF.

Concerning this clonotype itself: Possible read error: a much larger clone is one base away. This chain links TRBV7-9 with TRBJ2-3; perhaps TRBD1 as D (5 bases). The length of the CDR3 is 11 residues. CDR1 is SEHNR and CDR2 is FQNEAQ in the germline V gene (reference sequence). This CDR3 reads CASSDSETQCF. The CDR3 DNA sequence: TGTGCCAGCAGCGACAGCGAAACGCAGTGTTTT.

The rearrangement links TRBV11-2 to TRBJ2-6, with a possible D match to TRBD2 (6 bases). With 1 base removed from V and 4 bases from J, the gap between germline ends came to 17 bases. Germline V gene data show CDR1 as SGHAT and CDR2 as FQNNGV. CDR3 length: 18 residues. The CDR3 nucleotides are TGTGCCAGCAGCTTAGTTGGTAGTAGGGGACTCGGGGCCAACGTCCTGACTTTC. Translating gives CASSLVGSRGLGANVLTF.

This clonotype has ten or more counts. The chain recombines TRBV29-1 with TRBJ2-3, with TRBD1 as a possible D gene (6 bases). This CDR3 is 11 amino acids long. V was cut by 5 bases and J by 4 bases, with 7 bases left in between. Looked up from germline, CDR1 is SQVTM and CDR2 is ANQGSEA. This CDR3 reads CSVNRADTQYF. CDR3 coding DNA: TGCAGCGTTAACAGGGCAGATACGCAGTATTTT.

This clonotype was observed at least ten times. The chain employs TRBV5-4 and TRBJ2-7; D is undetermined. The V gene lost 0 bases and the J gene lost 4 bases, with 8 bases spanning the gap. Germline V gene data show CDR1 as SGHNT and CDR2 as YYREEE (reference sequence). This CDR3 spans 13 amino acids. The CDR3 nucleotides read TGTGCCAGCAGCTTGGGGATTGTTTACGAGCAGTACTTC. Amino acid sequence: CASSLGIVYEQYF.

With respect to this clonotype: It may be a read error: a sequence one base away is much more abundant. The genes are TRBV27 and TRBJ1-6; D is undetermined. V was clipped by 5 bases and J by 8 bases, with 7 bases between them. CDR3 length: 12 amino acids. The germline gives CDR1 MNHEY, CDR2 SMNVEV (reference sequence). DNA of the CDR3: TGTGCCAGCAGTGAGGCATATTCACCCCTCCACTTT. It is translated as CASSEAYSPLHF.

This clonotype showed up many times. The chain couples TRBV11-2 to TRBJ2-1; D is unresolved. V lost 0 bases and J 6 bases, leaving 15 bases between the germline ends. This CDR3 is 16 amino acids long. From germline, CDR1 is SGHAT and CDR2 FQNNGV. The DNA for the CDR3 is TGTGCCAGCAGCTTAGATTTTGGGGTTACCGCCAATGAGCAGTTCTTC. It is translated as CASSLDFGVTANEQFF.

At least ten counts were recorded for this clonotype. This chain joins TRBV7-2 and TRBJ2-2; D call uncertain. V lost 1 base, J lost 4 bases, and 4 bases lay in between. The germline gives CDR1 SGHTA, CDR2 FQGNSA. The CDR3 sequence is 13 residues long. CDR3 sequence: CASSLGGTGELFF. CDR3 coding DNA: TGTGCCAGCAGCTTAGGGGGCACCGGGGAGCTGTTTTTT.

This clonotype occurred many times. The chain couples TRBV12-3 or TRBV12-4 to TRBJ1-1, with D perhaps TRBD1 (6 bases). V lost 6 bases, J lost 0 bases, and 8 bases lay in between. The length of the CDR3 is 13 residues. CDR3 bases: TGTGCCAGCAGGCGACAGGTGAACACTGAAGCTTTCTTT. It is translated as CASRRQVNTEAFF.

As for this clonotype: This may arise from a read error, as a much more abundant clone is one base away. The chain uses TRBV20-1 and TRBJ2-5; tentative D call: TRBD1 (6 bases). The CDR3 covers 15 residues. Germline values: CDR1 DFQATT, CDR2 SNEGSKA (reference sequence). The CDR3 loop reads CCASPTGTVYNTQYF. CDR3 DNA: TGCTGTGCTAGCCCTACAGGGACCGTATATAATACCCAGTACTTC.

This clonotype was recorded many times. This chain joins TRBV29-1 and TRBJ2-7; TRBD2 is a possible D gene (5 bases). Per germline, CDR1 SQVTM and CDR2 ANQGSEA. This CDR3 comprises 13 residues. With 1 base removed from V and 1 base from J, the gap between germline ends came to 8 bases. The CDR3 protein is CSVEVDSSYEQYF. CDR3 nucleotide sequence: TGCAGCGTTGAAGTGGACTCGTCCTACGAGCAGTACTTC.

This clonotype was recorded many times. The chain joins TRBV20-1 to TRBJ1-1; no clear D gene. V lost 0 bases to trimming and J lost 4 bases, with 15 bases between them. Germline loops: CDR1 DFQATT, CDR2 SNEGSKA (reference sequence). The CDR3 spans 15 residues. For the CDR3, the DNA is TGCAGTGCTAGAGATCTATGGGGTGGGAGCACTGAAGCTTTCTTT. Translation gives CSARDLWGGSTEAFF.

This clonotype was observed at least ten times. The V gene is TRBV9, the J gene TRBJ2-3, with D perhaps matching TRBD1 or TRBD2 (5 bases each). CDR3 length: 15 residues. V was shortened by 4 bases and J by 6 bases, with 18 bases between the two germline ends. Germline lookup yields CDR1 SGDLS and CDR2 YYNGEE. CDR3 loop: CASSPHTGPLDTQYF. DNA of the CDR3: TGTGCCAGCAGCCCACATACGGGACCTCTGGATACGCAGTATTTT.

This clonotype has a count of ten or more. The genes are TRBV11-2 and TRBJ2-1, with D maybe TRBD1 (6 bases). This CDR3 contains 13 residues. The V gene's germline CDR1 is SGHAT and CDR2 FQNNGV. V shed 2 bases and J shed 12 bases, with 14 bases lying between them. CDR3 protein: CASSLPQGLAQFF. The DNA of the CDR3 is TGTGCCAGCAGCTTACCCCAGGGGCTAGCGCAGTTCTTC.

This clonotype was seen a few times. This chain links TRBV11-2 with TRBJ2-1; D possibly matches TRBD1 or TRBD2 (5 bases each). V gave up 0 bases and J gave up 4 bases, with 19 bases separating them. Germline V CDR1 and CDR2: SGHAT, FQNNGV. CDR3 length equals 18 residues. Here the CDR3 DNA reads TGTGCCAGCAGCTTAGAGGGGACGGCCGAGGGCCGGTACAATGAGCAGTTCTTC. Amino acids: CASSLEGTAEGRYNEQFF.

This clonotype was seen a few times. This rearrangement joins TRBV4-2 to TRBJ2-2, with 9 bases lining up with TRBD1. The germline V gene has CDR1 LGHNA and CDR2 YNFKEQ. The ends lost 0 bases at V and 5 bases at J; junction bases unmatched: 7. CDR3 size: 17 residues. The chain's CDR3 is CASSQDAGTGRTGELFF. CDR3 sequence (DNA): TGTGCCAGCAGCCAAGATGCCGGGACAGGGCGGACCGGGGAGCTGTTTTTT.